These 2 T cell receptor beta chains share one sample of origin, sequenced in a study of cytomegalovirus exposure and HLA in healthy donors. The PCR had 60 Vbeta and 13 Jbeta primers. Profiling relied on immunoSEQ multiplex PCR, and the TCRdb table lists in-frame clones only, not all of them. This sample has roughly 68,000 clones, with over 70% found just once. Sequencing was done on a sample of PBMCs. These receptors all come from a male donor in good health and CMV-seropositive.

This chain connects TRBV5-1 to TRBJ2-3, with 8 bases aligning to TRBD2. The ends lost 1 base at V and 5 bases at J; junction bases unmatched: 3. Germline assignment: CDR1 SGHRS and CDR2 YFSETQ. The CDR3 runs 14 residues. CDR3 sequence (DNA): TGCGCCAGCAGCTTGAACCGGGGGGGAGATACGCAGTATTTT. Its protein is CASSLNRGGDTQYF.

V is TRBV9 and J is TRBJ2-5; 7 nucleotides line up with TRBD1. This CDR3 has 17 residues. The V segment lost 3 bases and the J segment 3 bases; nucleotides outside the gene matches: 14. Germline V gene sequence: CDR1 SGDLS, CDR2 YYNGEE. DNA of the CDR3: TGTGCCAGCAGCGCCGTGGGGGCGAGACAGGGAAAAGAGACCCAGTACTTC. It specifies CASSAVGARQGKETQYF.